The 20 T cell receptor beta chains below all came from one sample that was sequenced in a study of T-cell memory formation after mild COVID-19. TCRdb re-called the 5' RACE reads with MiXCR, one entry per CDR3 protein. The sample comprises about 320,000 distinct CDR3 sequences, roughly an eighth of which are singletons, and around 20% rests with the top ten. Sequencing was carried out using PBMCs or a T cell subset sorted from them (not recorded which). These receptors were taken from a man aged 18 to 29 who had mild COVID-19 (a few samples of this study predate the infection). Cell type and time point are not known.

This clonotype was seen a handful of times. This chain uses TRBV20-1 with TRBJ2-4, with D possibly called TRBD1 or TRBD2 (7 bases each). The CDR3 spans 13 residues. V was clipped by 3 bases and J by 8 bases, with 14 bases between them. Germline values: CDR1 DFQATT, CDR2 SNEGSKA (reference sequence). The CDR3, as DNA: TGCAGTGCTAGGTTCCAGGGGGGGGACATTCAGTACTTC. Amino acid sequence: CSARFQGGDIQYF.

This clonotype was observed a few times. This sequence joins TRBV4-2 and TRBJ2-1, with TRBD2 matching 7 bases. This CDR3 region has 17 residues. Losses at the gene ends were 5 bases for V and 6 bases for J; bases not matched to a gene: 16. Per the germline V gene, CDR1 is LGHNA and CDR2 is YNFKEQ. CDR3 in DNA: TGTGCCAGCAGCGCTATCCTGGGGCTAGCGGAGGGCAATGAGCAGTTCTTC. This codes for CASSAILGLAEGNEQFF.

This clonotype was picked up many times. The V gene is TRBV7-9, the J gene TRBJ2-3; no clear D. Germline CDR1 reads SEHNR; CDR2 reads FQNEAQ (reference sequence). This CDR3 is built from 13 residues. The V gene lost 2 bases and the J gene lost 6 bases, with 9 bases spanning the gap. CDR3 protein: CASSLSEVDTQYF. CDR3 DNA sequence: TGTGCCAGCAGCTTATCAGAGGTGGATACGCAGTATTTT.

This clonotype showed up just a few times. The V gene is TRBV15, the J gene TRBJ1-2; D gene ambiguous. V was shortened by 1 base and J by 2 bases, with 11 bases between the two germline ends. CDR1 and CDR2 from the germline V gene are LNHNV and YYDKDF (reference sequence). The CDR3 is 15 amino acids. CDR3 in amino acids: CATSRVGGRNYGYTF. The CDR3 DNA sequence: TGTGCCACCAGCAGAGTTGGAGGGCGGAACTATGGCTACACCTTC.

This clonotype was counted a few times. The chain recombines TRBV19 with TRBJ2-1; 9 bases are a match to TRBD2. Per germline, CDR1 LNHDA and CDR2 SQIVND (reference sequence). CDR3 length: 17 residues. With 6 bases clipped from V and 8 bases from J, the junction kept 17 bases outside the gene matches. The DNA of the CDR3 is TGTGCCAGTAGAAGTAATGCGGGGGGGGCATATATCCATGAGCAGTTCTTC. Residues: CASRSNAGGAYIHEQFF.

The table lists this clonotype with many counts. The chain recombines TRBV2 with TRBJ1-2, with unresolved D. The CDR3 runs 14 residues. Trimming removed 3 bases from V and 4 bases from J, with 12 bases in between. Per germline, CDR1 SNHLY and CDR2 FYNNEI. Written as DNA, the CDR3 is TGTGCCAGCAGTGAGGGAGGCGGAATCTATGGCTACACCTTC. Its translation: CASSEGGGIYGYTF.

This clonotype showed up just a few times. The V and J genes are TRBV6-2 or TRBV6-3 and TRBJ1-5; D perhaps matches TRBD1 (5 bases). Trimming took 8 bases from V and 3 from J, leaving 14 bases between them. The CDR3 extends over 14 amino acids. From germline, CDR1 is MNHEY and CDR2 SVGEGT. The CDR3 DNA is TGTGCCAGCGGCCCCGGGGACGTCAATCAGCCCCAGCATTTT. This codes for CASGPGDVNQPQHF.

Comment on this clonotype: This may stem from a read error, because a much larger clone lies one nucleotide away. The rearrangement joins TRBV7-2 to TRBJ2-3, with D possibly TRBD2 on 5 matching bases. Trimming shortened V by 2 bases and J by 4 bases, and 10 bases separated the two germline ends. Germline V CDR1 and CDR2: SGHTA, FQGNSA. The CDR3 totals 14 residues. CDR3 residues: CASSLSPGSDTQYF. In DNA, the CDR3 is TGTGCCAGCAGCTTAAGTCCGGGGTCAGATACGCAGTATTTT.

There are a few counts of this clonotype. This chain connects TRBV2 to TRBJ2-5; D is unresolved. The V end lost 10 bases, the J end lost 5 bases, and 11 bases lay between the germline ends. CDR3 size: 11 residues. CDR1 is SNHLY, CDR2 FYNNEI, per germline. The CDR3 is CATDPGETQYF. In DNA, the CDR3 is TGTGCCACGGATCCTGGGGAGACCCAGTACTTC.

V gene TRBV7-3 combines with J gene TRBJ2-1; D may be TRBD1 or TRBD2 (5 bases each). CDR1 and CDR2 (germline): SGHTA, FQGTGA. The CDR3 has 11 amino acids. V shed 5 bases and J shed 12 bases, with 11 bases lying between them. The CDR3 here is CASSDSGRQFF. CDR3 nucleotide sequence: TGTGCCAGCAGCGATTCGGGGCGGCAGTTCTTC.

This clonotype was seen more than once but under ten times. The chain recombines TRBV18 with TRBJ2-1; D may match TRBD1 or TRBD2 (5 bases each). The CDR3 has 14 amino acids. CDR1 is KGHSH and CDR2 is LQKENI in the germline V gene. Trimming took 8 bases from V and 3 from J, leaving 14 bases between them. Here the CDR3 DNA reads TGTGCCAGCCACCTCGGGACGGTCTACAATGAGCAGTTCTTC. It specifies CASHLGTVYNEQFF.

The genes are TRBV7-2 and TRBJ2-5; the D call may be TRBD1 or TRBD2 (7 bases each). The germline V gene encodes CDR1 SGHTA and CDR2 FQGNSA. The V end lost 4 bases, the J end lost 4 bases, and 16 bases lay between the germline ends. The CDR3 runs 15 residues. CDR3 loop: CASSSVREGAETQYF. The CDR3, as DNA: TGTGCCAGCAGCTCCGTTAGGGAGGGGGCAGAGACCCAGTACTTC.

At least ten counts were recorded for this clonotype. The chain is built from TRBV9 and TRBJ2-1; 8 bases line up with TRBD1. V was clipped by 5 bases and J by 7 bases; unmatched bases: 11. CDR3 length: 15 residues. In germline, CDR1 is SGDLS, CDR2 YYNGEE. CDR3 DNA: TGTGCCAGCAGGGGTTCTGGACAGGGAGGAAATGAGCAGTTCTTC. Amino acid sequence: CASRGSGQGGNEQFF.

The rearrangement uses TRBV6-2 or TRBV6-3 and TRBJ1-5; no clear D. The V gene's germline CDR1 is MNHEY and CDR2 SVGEGT. With 4 bases removed from V and 11 bases from J, the gap between germline ends came to 9 bases. This CDR3 region has 11 residues. The CDR3 sequence is CASSWPGAQHF. Here the CDR3 DNA reads TGTGCCAGCAGTTGGCCGGGAGCCCAGCATTTT.

The rearrangement uses TRBV6-5 and TRBJ2-5; 12 bases are a match to TRBD2. There are 16 residues in the CDR3. CDR1 MNHEY and CDR2 SVGAGI come from the germline V gene. V lost 5 bases to trimming and J lost 5 bases; unmatched junction nucleotides: 9. CDR3 in amino acids: CASSRTPGTSGETQYF. CDR3 coding DNA: TGTGCCAGCAGTCGCACGCCTGGGACTAGCGGGGAGACCCAGTACTTC.

This clonotype appeared many times. This chain uses TRBV15 with TRBJ2-3; a possible D gene is TRBD1 (6 bases). V lost 4 bases and J 2 bases, leaving 16 bases between the germline ends. The CDR3 contains 16 residues. CDR1 LNHNV and CDR2 YYDKDF come from the germline V gene (reference sequence). This CDR3 is CATSTAPGHYTDTQYF. DNA of the CDR3: TGTGCCACCAGCACGGCGCCGGGACACTACACAGATACGCAGTATTTT. The variable domain in full, with the rest retrieved from reference TRBV15 and TRBJ2-3, is DAMVIQNPRYQVTQFGKPVTLSCSQTLNHNVMYWYQQKSSQAPKLLFHYYDKDFNNEADTPDNFQSRRPNTSFCFLDIRSPGLGDTAMYLCATSTAPGHYTDTQYFGPGTRLTVL.

V is TRBV3-1 and J is TRBJ1-5; no clear D gene. CDR1 is LGHDT, CDR2 YNNKEL, per germline (reference sequence). This CDR3 comprises 15 residues. V was pared by 3 bases and J by 1 base, with 10 bases between. The CDR3 nucleotides read TGTGCCAGCAGCCAGACCATGGGAAGCAATCAGCCCCAGCATTTT. Translated, it gives CASSQTMGSNQPQHF.

This chain links TRBV4-1 with TRBJ2-7; 7 positions match TRBD1. The CDR3 is 15 amino acids. The germline gives CDR1 MGHRA, CDR2 YSYEKL. With V trimmed by 3 bases and J by 5 bases, 10 bases remained unmatched. The CDR3 here is CASSHTGEKGNEQYF. The CDR3 nucleotides read TGCGCCAGCAGCCATACAGGGGAAAAGGGGAACGAGCAGTACTTC.

This clonotype was detected only a few times. The V and J genes are TRBV3-1 and TRBJ2-5, with unresolved D. V lost 0 bases and J 4 bases, leaving 9 bases between the germline ends. CDR1 and CDR2 from the germline V gene are LGHDT and YNNKEL (reference sequence). This CDR3 comprises 14 residues. This CDR3 reads CASSQELSGETQYF. The DNA for the CDR3 is TGTGCCAGCAGCCAAGAACTTTCCGGAGAGACCCAGTACTTC.

This chain links TRBV7-8 with TRBJ2-5, with TRBD1 matching over 7 bases. CDR1 SGHVS and CDR2 FQNEAQ come from the germline V gene. J gave up 1 base and V 5 bases, and 4 bases lay outside the gene matches. The CDR3 extends over 14 amino acids. The CDR3 sequence is CASSGQAPQETQYF. CDR3 DNA sequence: TGTGCCAGCAGCGGACAGGCTCCCCAAGAGACCCAGTACTTC.